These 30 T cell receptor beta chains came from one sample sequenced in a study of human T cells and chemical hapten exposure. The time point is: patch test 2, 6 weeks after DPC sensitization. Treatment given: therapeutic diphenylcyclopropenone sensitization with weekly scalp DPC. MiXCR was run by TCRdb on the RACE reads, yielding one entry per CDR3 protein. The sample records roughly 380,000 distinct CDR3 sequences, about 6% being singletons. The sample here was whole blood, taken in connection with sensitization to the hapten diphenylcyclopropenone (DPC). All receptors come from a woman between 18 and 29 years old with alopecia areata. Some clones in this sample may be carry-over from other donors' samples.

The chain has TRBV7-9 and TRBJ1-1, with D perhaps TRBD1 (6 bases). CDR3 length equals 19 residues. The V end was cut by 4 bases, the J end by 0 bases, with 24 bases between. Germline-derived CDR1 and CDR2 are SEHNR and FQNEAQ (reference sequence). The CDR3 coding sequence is TGTGCCAGCAGCTACTTGAGGGACAACTTCAGGAGGGTGAACACTGAAGCTTTCTTT. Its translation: CASSYLRDNFRRVNTEAFF.

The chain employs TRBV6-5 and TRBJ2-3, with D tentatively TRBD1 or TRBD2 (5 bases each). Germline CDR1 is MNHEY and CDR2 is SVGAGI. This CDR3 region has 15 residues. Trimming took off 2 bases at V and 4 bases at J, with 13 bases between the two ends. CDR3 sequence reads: CASSYDGAVPDTQYF. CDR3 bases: TGTGCCAGCAGTTACGACGGGGCCGTACCAGATACGCAGTATTTT.

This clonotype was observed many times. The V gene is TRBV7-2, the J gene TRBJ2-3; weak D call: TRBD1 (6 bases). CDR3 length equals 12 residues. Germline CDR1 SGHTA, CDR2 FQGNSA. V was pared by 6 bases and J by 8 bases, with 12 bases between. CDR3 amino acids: CASRSAGVTQYF. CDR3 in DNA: TGTGCCAGCAGATCAGCAGGGGTTACGCAGTATTTT.

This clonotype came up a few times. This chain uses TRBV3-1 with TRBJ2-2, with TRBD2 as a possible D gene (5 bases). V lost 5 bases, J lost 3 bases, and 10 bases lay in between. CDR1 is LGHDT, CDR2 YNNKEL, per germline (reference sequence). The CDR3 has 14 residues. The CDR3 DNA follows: TGTGCCAGCAGCTCGAACGGGGACACCGGGGAGCTGTTTTTT. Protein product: CASSSNGDTGELFF.

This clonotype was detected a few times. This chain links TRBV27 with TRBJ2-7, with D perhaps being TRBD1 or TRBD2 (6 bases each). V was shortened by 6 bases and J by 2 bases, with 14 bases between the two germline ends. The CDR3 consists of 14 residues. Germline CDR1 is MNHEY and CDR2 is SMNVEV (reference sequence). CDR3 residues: CASSKGGGPYEQYF. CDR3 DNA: TGTGCCAGCAGCAAAGGGGGAGGACCCTACGAGCAGTACTTC.

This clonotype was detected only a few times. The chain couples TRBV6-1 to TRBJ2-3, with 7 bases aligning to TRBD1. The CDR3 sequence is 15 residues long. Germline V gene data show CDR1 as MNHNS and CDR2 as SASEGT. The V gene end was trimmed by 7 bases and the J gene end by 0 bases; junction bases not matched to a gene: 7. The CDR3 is CASTLRGQSTDTQYF. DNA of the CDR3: TGTGCCAGCACCCTCAGGGGACAGAGCACAGATACGCAGTATTTT.

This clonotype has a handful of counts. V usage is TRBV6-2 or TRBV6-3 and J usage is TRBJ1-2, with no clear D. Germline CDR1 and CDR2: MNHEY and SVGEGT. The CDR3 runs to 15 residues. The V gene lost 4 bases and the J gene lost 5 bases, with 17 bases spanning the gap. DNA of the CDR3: TGTGCCAGCAGTTCACGCCCCTTGACGCGATATGGCTACACCTTC. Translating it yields CASSSRPLTRYGYTF.

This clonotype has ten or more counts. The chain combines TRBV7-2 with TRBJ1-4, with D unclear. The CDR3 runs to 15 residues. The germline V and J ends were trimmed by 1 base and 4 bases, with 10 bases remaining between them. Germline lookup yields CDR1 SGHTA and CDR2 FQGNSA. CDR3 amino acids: CASSLDGRDNEKLFF. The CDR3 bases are TGTGCCAGCAGCTTAGATGGACGGGATAATGAAAAACTGTTTTTT. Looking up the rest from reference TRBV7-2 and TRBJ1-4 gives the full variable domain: GAGVSQSPSNKVTEKGKDVELRCDPISGHTALYWYRQSLGQGLEFLIYFQGNSAPDKSGLPSDRFSAERTGGSVSTLTIQRTQQEDSAVYLCASSLDGRDNEKLFFGSGTQLSVL.

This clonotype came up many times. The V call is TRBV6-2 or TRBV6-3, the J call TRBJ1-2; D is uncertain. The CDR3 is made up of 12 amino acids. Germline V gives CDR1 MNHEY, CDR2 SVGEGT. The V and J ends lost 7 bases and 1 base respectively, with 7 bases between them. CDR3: CASTNGNYGYTF. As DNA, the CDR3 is TGTGCCAGCACGAACGGTAACTATGGCTACACCTTC.

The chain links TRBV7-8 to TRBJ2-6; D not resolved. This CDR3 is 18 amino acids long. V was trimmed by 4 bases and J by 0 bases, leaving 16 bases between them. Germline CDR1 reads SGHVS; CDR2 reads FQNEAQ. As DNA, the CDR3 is TGTGCCAGCAGCTCCCGCGATCTCACCCCCTCTGGGGCCAACGTCCTGACTTTC. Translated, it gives CASSSRDLTPSGANVLTF.

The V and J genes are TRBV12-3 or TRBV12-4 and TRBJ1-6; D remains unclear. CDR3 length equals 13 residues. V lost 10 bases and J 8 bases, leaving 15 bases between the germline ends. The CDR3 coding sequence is TGTGCCACCTCCGCGGTGAGTGATTCACCCCTCCACTTT. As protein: CATSAVSDSPLHF.

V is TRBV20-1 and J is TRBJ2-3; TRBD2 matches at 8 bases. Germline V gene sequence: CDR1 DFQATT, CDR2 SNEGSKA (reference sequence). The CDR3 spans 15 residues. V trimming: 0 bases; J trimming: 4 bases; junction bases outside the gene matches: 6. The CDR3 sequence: CSARDPRTSSDTQYF. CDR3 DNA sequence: TGCAGTGCTAGAGACCCCCGGACTAGCTCAGATACGCAGTATTTT.

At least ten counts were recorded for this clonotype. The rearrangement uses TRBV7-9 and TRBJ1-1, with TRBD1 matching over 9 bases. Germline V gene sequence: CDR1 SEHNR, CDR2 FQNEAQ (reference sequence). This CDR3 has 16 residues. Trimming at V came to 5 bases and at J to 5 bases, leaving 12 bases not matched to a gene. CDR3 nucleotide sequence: TGTGCCAGCAGCCATACGGACAGGGGAAATAGTACTGAAGCTTTCTTT. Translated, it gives CASSHTDRGNSTEAFF.

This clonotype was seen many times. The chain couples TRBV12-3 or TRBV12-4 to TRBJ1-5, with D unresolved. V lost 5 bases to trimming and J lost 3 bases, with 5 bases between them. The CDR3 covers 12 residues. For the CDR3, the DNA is TGTGCCAGCAGTATCACCAATCAGCCCCAGCATTTT. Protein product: CASSITNQPQHF.

CDR3: CASSDGKLFF. In nucleotides, the CDR3 is TGTGCCAGCAGTGACGGAAAACTGTTTTTT. The chain combines TRBV2 with TRBJ1-4; D ambiguous. Germline CDR1 SNHLY, CDR2 FYNNEI. V lost 3 bases, J lost 10 bases, and 3 bases lay in between. This CDR3 has 10 residues.

The CDR3 loop is CASSLMVGSGGYNEQFF. CDR3 nucleotides: TGTGCCAGCAGCTTGATGGTGGGTAGCGGGGGATACAATGAGCAGTTCTTC. The rearrangement uses TRBV5-6 and TRBJ2-1, with 9 bases that match TRBD2. CDR3 size: 17 residues. V was pared by 1 base and J by 4 bases, with 9 bases of the junction left unmatched. CDR1 and CDR2 (germline): SGHDT, YYEEEE. Full variable domain (outside the CDR3, taken from reference TRBV5-6 and TRBJ2-1): DAGVTQSPTHLIKTRGQQVTLRCSPKSGHDTVSWYQQALGQGPQFIFQYYEEEERQRGNFPDRFSGHQFPNYSSELNVNALLLGDSALYLCASSLMVGSGGYNEQFFGPGTRLTVL.

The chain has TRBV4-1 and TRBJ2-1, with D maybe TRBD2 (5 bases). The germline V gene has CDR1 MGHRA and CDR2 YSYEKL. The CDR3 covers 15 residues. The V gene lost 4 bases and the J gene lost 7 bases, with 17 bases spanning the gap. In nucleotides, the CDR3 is TGCGCCAGCAGCCCCGGACCGTTCCCGGGAAATGAGCAGTTCTTC. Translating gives CASSPGPFPGNEQFF.

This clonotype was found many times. This CDR3 is CASGSEAGQPQHF. The CDR3 DNA follows: TGTGCTAGTGGTTCGGAGGCGGGTCAGCCCCAGCATTTT. The V and J genes are TRBV12-5 and TRBJ1-5, with unresolved D. The V end lost 4 bases, the J end lost 6 bases, and 10 bases lay between the germline ends. Germline assignment: CDR1 LGHNT and CDR2 FRNRAP. The CDR3 has 13 amino acids.

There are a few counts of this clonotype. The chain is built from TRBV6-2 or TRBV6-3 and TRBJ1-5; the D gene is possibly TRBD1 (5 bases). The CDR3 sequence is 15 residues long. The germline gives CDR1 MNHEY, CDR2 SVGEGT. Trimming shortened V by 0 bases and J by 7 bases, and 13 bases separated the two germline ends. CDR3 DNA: TGTGCCAGCAGTTACTCTCAGCGGGGGGGGCAGCCCCAGCATTTT. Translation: CASSYSQRGGQPQHF.

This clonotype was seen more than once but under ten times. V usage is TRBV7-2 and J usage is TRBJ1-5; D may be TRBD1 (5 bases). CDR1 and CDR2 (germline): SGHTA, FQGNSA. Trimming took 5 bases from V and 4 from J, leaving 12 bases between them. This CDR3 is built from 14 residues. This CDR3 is CASSPRVGNQPQHF. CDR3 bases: TGTGCCAGCAGCCCCAGGGTCGGAAATCAGCCCCAGCATTTT.

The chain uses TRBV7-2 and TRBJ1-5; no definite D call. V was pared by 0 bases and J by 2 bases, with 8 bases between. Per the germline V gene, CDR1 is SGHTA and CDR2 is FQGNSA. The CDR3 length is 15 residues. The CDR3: CASSLATYGNQPQHF. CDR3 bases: TGTGCCAGCAGCTTAGCGACCTACGGCAATCAGCCCCAGCATTTT.

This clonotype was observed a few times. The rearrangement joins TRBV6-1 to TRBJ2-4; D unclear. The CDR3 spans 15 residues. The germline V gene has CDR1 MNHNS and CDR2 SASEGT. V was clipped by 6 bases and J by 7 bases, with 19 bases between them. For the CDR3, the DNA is TGTGCCAGCAGCCAATTTTTCTCTAGAGAGAACATTCAGTACTTC. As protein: CASSQFFSRENIQYF.

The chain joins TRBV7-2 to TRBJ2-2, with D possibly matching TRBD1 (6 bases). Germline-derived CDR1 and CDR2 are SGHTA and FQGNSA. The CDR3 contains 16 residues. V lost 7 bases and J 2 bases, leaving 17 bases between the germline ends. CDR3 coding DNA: TGTGCCAGCACCTTGCCAGGGGTGCCCAACACCGGGGAGCTGTTTTTT. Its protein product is CASTLPGVPNTGELFF. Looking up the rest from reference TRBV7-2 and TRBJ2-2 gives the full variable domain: GAGVSQSPSNKVTEKGKDVELRCDPISGHTALYWYRQSLGQGLEFLIYFQGNSAPDKSGLPSDRFSAERTGGSVSTLTIQRTQQEDSAVYLCASTLPGVPNTGELFFGEGSRLTVL.

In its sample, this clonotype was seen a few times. For the CDR3, the DNA is TGTGCCAGCTCACCACACCTCCTTTTAGCCAAAAACATTCAGTACTTC. This sequence encodes CASSPHLLLAKNIQYF. The chain is built from TRBV18 and TRBJ2-4; D is unclear. Germline V CDR1 and CDR2: KGHSH, LQKENI. Trimming removed 1 base at V and 0 bases at J, with 10 bases between. The CDR3 has 16 amino acids.

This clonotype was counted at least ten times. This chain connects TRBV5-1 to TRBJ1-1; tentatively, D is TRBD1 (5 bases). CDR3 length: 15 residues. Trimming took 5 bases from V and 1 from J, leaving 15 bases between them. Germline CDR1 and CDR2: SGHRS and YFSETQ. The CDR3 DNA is TGCGCCAGCAGTCCCACCTTAGGACAGAACACTGAAGCTTTCTTT. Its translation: CASSPTLGQNTEAFF.

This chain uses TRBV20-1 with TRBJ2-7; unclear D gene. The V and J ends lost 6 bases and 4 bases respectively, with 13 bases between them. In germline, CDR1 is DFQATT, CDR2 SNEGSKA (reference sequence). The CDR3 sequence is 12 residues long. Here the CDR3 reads CSAAQTEYEQYF. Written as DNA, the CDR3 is TGCAGTGCCGCCCAAACAGAGTACGAGCAGTACTTC.

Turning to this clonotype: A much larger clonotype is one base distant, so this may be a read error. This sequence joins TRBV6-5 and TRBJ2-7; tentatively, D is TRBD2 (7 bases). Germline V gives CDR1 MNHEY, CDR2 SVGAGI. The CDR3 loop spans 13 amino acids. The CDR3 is CACSLGGRGEQYF. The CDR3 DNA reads TGTGCCTGCAGTTTGGGGGGGCGCGGCGAGCAGTACTTC.

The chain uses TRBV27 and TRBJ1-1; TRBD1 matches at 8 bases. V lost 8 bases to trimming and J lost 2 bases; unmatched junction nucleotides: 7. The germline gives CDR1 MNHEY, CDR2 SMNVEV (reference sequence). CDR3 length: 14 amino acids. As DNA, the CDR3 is TGTGCCAGCGGACAGGGAAGGGGCAACACTGAAGCTTTCTTT. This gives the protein CASGQGRGNTEAFF.

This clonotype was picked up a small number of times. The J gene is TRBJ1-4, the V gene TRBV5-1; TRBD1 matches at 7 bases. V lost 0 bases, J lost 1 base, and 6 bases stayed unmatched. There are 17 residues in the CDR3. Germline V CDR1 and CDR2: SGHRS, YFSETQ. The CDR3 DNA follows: TGCGCCAGCAGCTTGGCCGCAGGGGGAGTAACTAATGAAAAACTGTTTTTT. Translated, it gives CASSLAAGGVTNEKLFF.

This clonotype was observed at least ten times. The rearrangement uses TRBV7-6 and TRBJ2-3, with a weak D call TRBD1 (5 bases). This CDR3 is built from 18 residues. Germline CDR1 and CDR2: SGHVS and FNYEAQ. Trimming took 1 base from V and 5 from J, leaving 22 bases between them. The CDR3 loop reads CASSLGGWGTGAQDTQYF. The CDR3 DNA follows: TGTGCCAGCAGCTTAGGGGGTTGGGGAACAGGAGCACAAGATACGCAGTATTTT.